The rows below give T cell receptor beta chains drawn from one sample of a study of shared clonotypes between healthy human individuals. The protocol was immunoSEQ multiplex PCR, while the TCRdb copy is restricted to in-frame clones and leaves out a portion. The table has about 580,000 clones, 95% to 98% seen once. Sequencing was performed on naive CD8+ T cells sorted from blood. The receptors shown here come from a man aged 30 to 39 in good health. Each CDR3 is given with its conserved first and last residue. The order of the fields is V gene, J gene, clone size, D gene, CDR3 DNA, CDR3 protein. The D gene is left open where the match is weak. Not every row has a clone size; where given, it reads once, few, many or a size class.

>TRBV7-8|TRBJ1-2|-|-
TGTGCCAGCAGTGTCGGCAGTCAATATGGCTACACCTTC
CASSVGSQYGYTF
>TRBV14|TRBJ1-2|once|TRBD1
TGTGCCAGCAGCCAAGATGATGGGACAGGGGGTCCGGGCTACACCTTC
CASSQDDGTGGPGYTF
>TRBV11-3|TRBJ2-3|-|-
TGTGCCAGCAGCTTAGGGGTAGCGGTCCAGCGGGATACGCAGTATTTT
CASSLGVAVQRDTQYF
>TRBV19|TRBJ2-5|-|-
TGTGCCAGTCGGGGCCAAGAGACCCAGTACTTC
CASRGQETQYF
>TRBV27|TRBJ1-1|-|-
TGTGCCAGCACGCCGGCGATGGGCACTGAAGCTTTCTTT
CASTPAMGTEAFF
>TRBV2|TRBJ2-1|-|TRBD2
TGTGCCAGCAGTGAATCGACTAGCGAGGAGGGACAGTTCTTC
CASSESTSEEGQFF
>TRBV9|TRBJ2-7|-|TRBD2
TGTGCCAGCAGCGTCAGCGGGAGAGACTACGAGCAGTACTTC
CASSVSGRDYEQYF
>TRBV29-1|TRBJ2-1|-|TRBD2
TGCAGCGTTGAAGATCGGCCCCGACTAGCGGGGAACTCCTACAATGAGCAGTTCTTC
CSVEDRPRLAGNSYNEQFF
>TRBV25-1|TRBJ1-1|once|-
TGTGCCAGCAGTGGTTGGGATTTCCAAGGTTTCTTT
CASSGWDFQGFF
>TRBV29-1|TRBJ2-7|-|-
TGCAGCGTTCTCCTGACAGGTCAGGGCGAGCAGTACTTC
CSVLLTGQGEQYF
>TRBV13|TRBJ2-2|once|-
TGTGCCAGCAGCCATAAAAACACCGGGGAGCTGTTTTTT
CASSHKNTGELFF
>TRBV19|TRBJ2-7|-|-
TGTGCCACCCCAATCGGGGACGTCTACGAGCAGTACTTC
CATPIGDVYEQYF
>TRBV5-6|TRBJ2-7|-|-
TGTGCCAGCAGCTTGGGGGACAACTCCTACGAGCAGTACTTC
CASSLGDNSYEQYF
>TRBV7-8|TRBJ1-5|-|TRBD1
TGTGCCAGCAGCTCACCGACAGGGAATCAGCCCCAGCATTTT
CASSSPTGNQPQHF
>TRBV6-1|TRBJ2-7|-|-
TGTGCCAGCAGCGCCTTCAGGGAAATTAAGGGGGAGCAGTACTTC
CASSAFREIKGEQYF
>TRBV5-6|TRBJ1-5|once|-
TGTGCCAGCAGCTTGGAGGAATGCAATCAGCCCCAGCATTTT
CASSLEECNQPQHF
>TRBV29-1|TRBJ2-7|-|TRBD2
TGCAGCGTTGAAGGGACTAGCGGGATCTACGAGCAGTACTTC
CSVEGTSGIYEQYF
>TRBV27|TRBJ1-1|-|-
TGTGCCAGCAGCCCAAGAGCCCCCACAGGGCGGAACACTGAAGCTTTCTTT
CASSPRAPTGRNTEAFF
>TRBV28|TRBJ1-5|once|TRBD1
TGTGCCAGCAGTTTTACAGGGGTTAGCAATCAGCCCCAGCATTTT
CASSFTGVSNQPQHF
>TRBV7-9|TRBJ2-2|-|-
TGTGCCAGCAGCCGCTCTGGAGGGGGCCAGGGCAAAACCGGGGAGCTGTTTTTT
CASSRSGGGQGKTGELFF
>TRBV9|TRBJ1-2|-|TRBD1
TGTGCCAGCAGCGTGACCTTCGAACCGGGACAGGGGAACTATGGCTACACCTTC
CASSVTFEPGQGNYGYTF
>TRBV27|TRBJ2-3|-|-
TGTGCCAGCAGTTTGTTAATTAACCCTAGCACAGATACGCAGTATTTT
CASSLLINPSTDTQYF
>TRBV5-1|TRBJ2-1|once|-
TGCGCCAGCAGCTTGTTTTTTTCGGGGTACAATGAGCAGTTCTTC
CASSLFFSGYNEQFF
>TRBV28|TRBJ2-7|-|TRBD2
TGTGCCAGCAGTTCCCCCCGGGGGGGCGGGTACGAGCAGTACTTC
CASSSPRGGGYEQYF
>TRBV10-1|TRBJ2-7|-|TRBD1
TGCGCCAGCAGTGGAGACAGGGGAGGCCACGAGCAGTACTTC
CASSGDRGGHEQYF
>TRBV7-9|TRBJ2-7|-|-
TGTGCCAGCAGCACCGGGATCTCCTACGAGCAGTACTTC
CASSTGISYEQYF
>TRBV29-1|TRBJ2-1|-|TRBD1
TGCAGCGTTGAAGTACAGGGGGCCTACAATGAGCAGTTCTTC
CSVEVQGAYNEQFF
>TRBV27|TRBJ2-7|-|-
TGTGCCAGCAGTTGGAGGGGCCAGGCCTACGAGCAGTACTTC
CASSWRGQAYEQYF
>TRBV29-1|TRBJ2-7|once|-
TGCAGCGTTGTCCCGGAGGCCAATACTCCCAAATACGAGCAGTACTTC
CSVVPEANTPKYEQYF
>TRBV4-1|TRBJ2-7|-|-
TGCGCCAGCAGCCAAGAACCCACGCGCATTCAGGGGCCCTACGAGCAGTACTTC
CASSQEPTRIQGPYEQYF
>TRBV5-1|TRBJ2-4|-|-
TGCGCCAGCAGCTTGGGCGAGGCCCGCATTCAGTACTTC
CASSLGEARIQYF
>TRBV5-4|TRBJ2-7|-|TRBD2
TGTGCCAGCAGCCACCTCGGCGGGGGGCGCAACGAGCAGTACTTC
CASSHLGGGRNEQYF
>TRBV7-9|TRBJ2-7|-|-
TGTGCCAGCAGCTTAGAAGGAGACTCCTACGAGCAGTACTTC
CASSLEGDSYEQYF
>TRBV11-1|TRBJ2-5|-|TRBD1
TGTGCCAGCAGCTTAGAGACACTGTGGACAGGGGTGGTAAGGGAGACCCAGTACTTC
CASSLETLWTGVVRETQYF
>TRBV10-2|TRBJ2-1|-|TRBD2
TGCGCCAGCAGTTCAACTGGACTAGCTCGCAATGAGCAGTTCTTC
CASSSTGLARNEQFF
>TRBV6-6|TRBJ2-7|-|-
TGTGCCAGCAGTTACTCCGCAGACGTACGCTCCTACGAGCAGTACTTC
CASSYSADVRSYEQYF
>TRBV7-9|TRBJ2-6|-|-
TGTGCCAGCTGGGCAGGGGACTACAACGTCCTGACTTTC
CASWAGDYNVLTF
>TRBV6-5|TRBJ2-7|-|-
TGTGCCAGCAGCTCCCCAACACTCAGCACCTACGAGCAGTACTTC
CASSSPTLSTYEQYF
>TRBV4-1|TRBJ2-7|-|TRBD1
TGCGCCAGCAGCCCCGGGACAGGGGCCTCCTACGAGCAGTACTTC
CASSPGTGASYEQYF
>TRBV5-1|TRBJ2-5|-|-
TGCGCCAGCAGCTTGACAGGAGAGACCCAGTACTTC
CASSLTGETQYF
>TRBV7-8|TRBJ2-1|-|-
TGTGCCAGCAGCCCCCAGGGGTACAATGAGCAGTTCTTC
CASSPQGYNEQFF
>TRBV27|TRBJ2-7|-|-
TGTGCCAGCAGTTTCTCACGAGCCTACGAGCAGTACTTC
CASSFSRAYEQYF
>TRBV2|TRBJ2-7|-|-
TGTGCCAGCACTGGGGAATGGGACGAGCAGTACTTC
CASTGEWDEQYF
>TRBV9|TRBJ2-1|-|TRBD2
TGTGCCAGCAGCCGACTAGCGGGATGGAACAATGAGCAGTTCTTC
CASSRLAGWNNEQFF
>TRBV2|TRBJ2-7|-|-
TGTGCCAGCAGTGAAGGGTACTACTACGAGCAGTACTTC
CASSEGYYYEQYF
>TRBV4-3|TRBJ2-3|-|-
TGCGCCAGCAGCCAAGGTCGGACGTCCGATACGCAGTATTTT
CASSQGRTSDTQYF
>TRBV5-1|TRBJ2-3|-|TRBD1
TGCGCCAGCAGCCTACGACAGGGTTCGACAGATACGCAGTATTTT
CASSLRQGSTDTQYF
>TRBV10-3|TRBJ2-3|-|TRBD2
TGTGCCATCAGTGAGTCTGTAGCGGGTCGGGCAGGTACGCAGTATTTT
CAISESVAGRAGTQYF